The rows below give T cell receptor beta chains drawn from one sample of a study of CD8 T cells in ankylosing spondylitis. Each CDR3 protein is one row after TCRdb ran MiXCR on the 5' RACE reads. The sample records around 480,000 distinct CDR3 sequences, 15% to 20% being singletons. Sequencing was carried out using blood, either unsorted or a sorted T cell fraction (not recorded which). The receptors were gathered from a male donor with ankylosing spondylitis. CDR3s include the opening cysteine and the closing phenylalanine or tryptophan. D genes are given only for firm matches. Size values are once, few and many counts, or a class for expanded clones, and some rows have none.

V gene: TRBV20-1; D gene: TRBD1; J gene: TRBJ1-4; clone size: few; CDR3 DNA: TGCAGTGCCCAACAGGGGTATAATGAAAAACTGTTTTTT; CDR3 protein: CSAQQGYNEKLFF
V gene: TRBV28; D gene: -; J gene: TRBJ2-5; clone size: -; CDR3 DNA: TGTGCCAGCAGTTTCCCCCTCTTGCAGACCCAGTACTTC; CDR3 protein: CASSFPLLQTQYF
V gene: TRBV28; D gene: -; J gene: TRBJ2-7; clone size: -; CDR3 DNA: TGTGCCAGCAGCCTCCTATTGGGCGAGCAGTACTTC; CDR3 protein: CASSLLLGEQYF
V gene: TRBV6-1; D gene: -; J gene: TRBJ2-3; clone size: -; CDR3 DNA: TGTGCCAGCAGGAGCAGGGGGAGGGTGACAGATACGCAGTATTTT; CDR3 protein: CASRSRGRVTDTQYF
V gene: TRBV20-1; D gene: -; J gene: TRBJ2-6; clone size: -; CDR3 DNA: TGCAGTGCTAGAACTAGATTCCCCGACTCTGGGGCCAACGTCCTGACTTTC; CDR3 protein: CSARTRFPDSGANVLTF
V gene: TRBV24-1; D gene: -; J gene: TRBJ2-1; clone size: few; CDR3 DNA: TGTGCCACCAGTGATTTAGCGGCTAGCTCCTACAATGAGCAGTTCTTC; CDR3 protein: CATSDLAASSYNEQFF
V gene: TRBV12-3/TRBV12-4; D gene: TRBD2; J gene: TRBJ2-4; clone size: many; CDR3 DNA: TGTGCCAGCAGCCCGGGACTAACAAAAAACATTCAGTACTTC; CDR3 protein: CASSPGLTKNIQYF
V gene: TRBV28; D gene: TRBD1; J gene: TRBJ1-1; clone size: -; CDR3 DNA: TGTGCCAGCAGTGCCCCCGGGACAGCGAACACTGAAGCTTTCTTT; CDR3 protein: CASSAPGTANTEAFF
V gene: TRBV9; D gene: -; J gene: TRBJ2-7; clone size: few; CDR3 DNA: TGTGCCAGCAGCGACTTAATGGGGGCAAAGGTCTACGAGCAGTACTTC; CDR3 protein: CASSDLMGAKVYEQYF
V gene: TRBV12-3/TRBV12-4; D gene: -; J gene: TRBJ1-1; clone size: few; CDR3 DNA: TGTGCCAGCAGCCCCTCGGGGGTGGGAGCTTTCTTT; CDR3 protein: CASSPSGVGAFF
V gene: TRBV20-1; D gene: -; J gene: TRBJ1-6; clone size: -; CDR3 DNA: TGCAGTGCTGACCCCGGGGGCGGCATAGATTCACCCCTCCACTTT; CDR3 protein: CSADPGGGIDSPLHF
V gene: TRBV2; D gene: -; J gene: TRBJ1-5; clone size: few; CDR3 DNA: TGTGCCAGCAGTGATCGGGCGCATCAGCCCCAGCATTTT; CDR3 protein: CASSDRAHQPQHF
V gene: TRBV7-9; D gene: TRBD2; J gene: TRBJ2-3; clone size: -; CDR3 DNA: TGTGCCAGCAGCGTCCCGACTAGCGGGCATAGCACAGATACGCAGTATTTT; CDR3 protein: CASSVPTSGHSTDTQYF
V gene: TRBV28; D gene: -; J gene: TRBJ1-2; clone size: few; CDR3 DNA: TGTGCCAGCAGTGTACAGAGTAACTATGGCTACACCTTC; CDR3 protein: CASSVQSNYGYTF
V gene: TRBV4-1; D gene: TRBD1; J gene: TRBJ2-3; clone size: few; CDR3 DNA: TGCGCCAGCAGCCGGGGACAGGTCGAAGCAGATACGCAGTATTTT; CDR3 protein: CASSRGQVEADTQYF
V gene: TRBV20-1; D gene: -; J gene: TRBJ2-7; clone size: -; CDR3 DNA: TGCAGTGCTAGAGGCGGAGGGGTGAGCGAGCAGTACTTC; CDR3 protein: CSARGGGVSEQYF
V gene: TRBV9; D gene: TRBD1; J gene: TRBJ2-1; clone size: many; CDR3 DNA: TGTGCCAGCAGCCCGGGACAGGGAACTAGCCCGTTCTTC; CDR3 protein: CASSPGQGTSPFF
V gene: TRBV20-1; D gene: -; J gene: TRBJ2-1; clone size: -; CDR3 DNA: TGCAGTGCTAGTGTAATGGCGGGACAATCCTACAATGAGCAGTTCTTC; CDR3 protein: CSASVMAGQSYNEQFF
V gene: TRBV29-1; D gene: -; J gene: TRBJ1-1; clone size: few; CDR3 DNA: TGCAGCGCCCTCCGCATGAACACTGAAGCTTTCTTT; CDR3 protein: CSALRMNTEAFF
V gene: TRBV6-1; D gene: TRBD2; J gene: TRBJ2-1; clone size: -; CDR3 DNA: TGTGCCACCAAGGGGCGGGGGGAAGACAATGAGCAGTTCTTC; CDR3 protein: CATKGRGEDNEQFF
V gene: TRBV20-1; D gene: TRBD2; J gene: TRBJ2-1; clone size: -; CDR3 DNA: TGCAGTGCCCCTTTCGGACTAGCGGGGGGAGGCTCCTACAATGAGCAGTTCTTC; CDR3 protein: CSAPFGLAGGGSYNEQFF
V gene: TRBV28; D gene: -; J gene: TRBJ2-7; clone size: few; CDR3 DNA: TGTGCCAGCACCCATGGAGGGAGTGGGATCTACGAGCAGTACTTC; CDR3 protein: CASTHGGSGIYEQYF
V gene: TRBV20-1; D gene: TRBD1; J gene: TRBJ1-5; clone size: -; CDR3 DNA: TGCAGTGCTAGGGGACAGGGGATAGGGTTAAGCAATCAGCCCCAGCATTTT; CDR3 protein: CSARGQGIGLSNQPQHF
V gene: TRBV27; D gene: -; J gene: TRBJ2-3; clone size: many; CDR3 DNA: TGTGCCAGCAGTTTATCAGGCGGGGGCACAGATACGCAGTATTTT; CDR3 protein: CASSLSGGGTDTQYF
V gene: TRBV20-1; D gene: TRBD1; J gene: TRBJ1-2; clone size: few; CDR3 DNA: TGCAGTGCTAGGGGACAGGGACGTAACTATGGCTACACCTTC; CDR3 protein: CSARGQGRNYGYTF
V gene: TRBV11-3; D gene: TRBD1; J gene: TRBJ2-3; clone size: -; CDR3 DNA: TGTGCCAGCAGCTTAGATCCGGGGACAGGGTCGAATACGCAGTATTTT; CDR3 protein: CASSLDPGTGSNTQYF
V gene: TRBV11-2; D gene: -; J gene: TRBJ2-7; clone size: many; CDR3 DNA: TGTGCCAGCAGCTTAGGATCAGGGCGGGACTACGAGCAGTACTTC; CDR3 protein: CASSLGSGRDYEQYF
V gene: TRBV20-1; D gene: -; J gene: TRBJ2-1; clone size: -; CDR3 DNA: TGCAGTGCTAGACGTTACGGGTACAATGAGCAGTTCTTC; CDR3 protein: CSARRYGYNEQFF
V gene: TRBV7-3; D gene: -; J gene: TRBJ2-3; clone size: -; CDR3 DNA: TGTGCCAGCAGCTTCACGACTAGTGCTAGCACAGATACGCAGTATTTT; CDR3 protein: CASSFTTSASTDTQYF
V gene: TRBV6-1; D gene: TRBD1; J gene: TRBJ2-1; clone size: -; CDR3 DNA: TGTGCCAGCAGTGCGGACAGGGGGCAATACAATGAGCAGTTCTTC; CDR3 protein: CASSADRGQYNEQFF
V gene: TRBV29-1; D gene: TRBD2; J gene: TRBJ2-3; clone size: many; CDR3 DNA: TGCAGCGTTGAAGCCATGGGACTAGCGGCCAGGGATACGCAGTATTTT; CDR3 protein: CSVEAMGLAARDTQYF
V gene: TRBV6-2/TRBV6-3; D gene: -; J gene: TRBJ2-1; clone size: few; CDR3 DNA: TGTGCCAGCAGTTACTCTTTCGGGGTAGGCTACAATGAGCAGTTCTTC; CDR3 protein: CASSYSFGVGYNEQFF